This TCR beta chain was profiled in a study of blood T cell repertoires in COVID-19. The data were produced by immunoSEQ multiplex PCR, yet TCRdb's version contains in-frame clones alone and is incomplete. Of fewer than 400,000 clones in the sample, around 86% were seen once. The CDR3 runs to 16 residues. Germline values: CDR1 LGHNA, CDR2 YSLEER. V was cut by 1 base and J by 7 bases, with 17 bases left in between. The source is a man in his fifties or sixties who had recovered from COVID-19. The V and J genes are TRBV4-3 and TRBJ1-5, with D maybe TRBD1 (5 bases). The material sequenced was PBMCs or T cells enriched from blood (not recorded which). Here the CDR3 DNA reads TGCGCCAGCAGCCAAGCCTGGGCAGGGTCAAACCAGCCCCAGCATTTT. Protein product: CASSQAWAGSNQPQHF.